These 20 T cell receptor beta chains were all obtained from the same sample, sequenced in a study of vaccination and CD4 T cells after COVID-19. Sequencing of DNA taken from cultured CD4+ T cells relied on the Oncomine TCR Beta short-read assay. TCRdb re-derived calls from the PCR reads in MiXCR, one entry per CDR3 protein. The repertoire has approximately 13,000 distinct CDR3 sequences, 52% of them found once; the top ten carry about 9.1%. Documented treatment: approximately 9-day PBMC culture with coronavirus spike peptide pools or control peptides (ViraFEST assay). For these TCRs, the target antigens are not known. Sequences were obtained from CD4+ T cells from blood, cultured in vitro. The receptors stem from a human donor who had recovered from COVID-19.

The rearrangement joins TRBV6-5 to TRBJ2-6; D gene unclear. The ends were cut back, 4 bases at V and 0 bases at J, with 7 bases in the middle. Germline V gene sequence: CDR1 MNHEY, CDR2 SVGAGI. CDR3 size: 15 residues. In DNA, the CDR3 is TGTGCCAGCAGTTTGGGCAGCTCTGGGGCCAACGTCCTGACTTTC. It yields the protein CASSLGSSGANVLTF.

The chain employs TRBV12-3 or TRBV12-4 and TRBJ1-2; D possibly corresponds to TRBD1 (5 bases). The CDR3 spans 13 residues. The V end was cut by 6 bases, the J end by 4 bases, with 12 bases between. The CDR3 DNA is TGTGCCAGCAGCCCCATCGACAGCTATGGCTACACCTTC. This gives the protein CASSPIDSYGYTF.

The chain recombines TRBV7-2 with TRBJ2-7; TRBD1 might be the D (5 bases). CDR3 length: 14 residues. Deletions cut 4 bases from V and 4 bases from J, with 14 bases between. From germline, CDR1 is SGHTA and CDR2 FQGNSA. The CDR3 DNA reads as TGTGCCAGCAGCTACCTACTACGACAGTACGAGCAGTACTTC. Translation gives CASSYLLRQYEQYF.

The chain combines TRBV5-1 with TRBJ1-2; maybe TRBD1 (6 bases). Trimming took 5 bases from V and 4 from J, leaving 18 bases between them. The germline V gene has CDR1 SGHRS and CDR2 YFSETQ. The CDR3 length is 15 residues. The CDR3 sequence is CASSFPGGSSYGYTF. The CDR3 nucleotides are TGCGCCAGCAGTTTTCCGGGGGGCAGCTCCTATGGCTACACCTTC.

This chain uses TRBV7-9 with TRBJ2-2; D perhaps matches TRBD2 (6 bases). Deletions cut 1 base from V and 1 base from J, with 10 bases between. This CDR3 comprises 16 residues. Per the germline V gene, CDR1 is SEHNR and CDR2 is FQNEAQ (reference sequence). In DNA form, the CDR3 reads TGTGCCAGCAGCTTAGTTGGCGGGGAGAACACCGGGGAGCTGTTTTTT. Its translation: CASSLVGGENTGELFF.

This chain links TRBV4-1 with TRBJ2-3; no clear D gene. The V and J ends lost 1 base and 7 bases respectively, with 9 bases between them. Per the germline V gene, CDR1 is MGHRA and CDR2 is YSYEKL. This CDR3 spans 13 amino acids. The CDR3 bases are TGCGCCAGCAGCCAAGTTGAGTTTAATACGCAGTATTTT. This sequence encodes CASSQVEFNTQYF.

V usage is TRBV7-9 and J usage is TRBJ1-1, with D possibly being TRBD1 (6 bases). V lost 1 base to trimming and J lost 6 bases, with 15 bases between them. Germline-derived CDR1 and CDR2 are SEHNR and FQNEAQ (reference sequence). The CDR3 consists of 15 residues. CDR3 protein: CASSLERGAMAEAFF. For the CDR3, the DNA is TGTGCCAGCAGCTTAGAGCGGGGGGCGATGGCTGAAGCTTTCTTT.

The rearrangement joins TRBV7-7 to TRBJ2-5; either TRBD1 or TRBD2 may supply D (6 bases each). Germline CDR1 is SSHAT and CDR2 is FNYEAQ (reference sequence). V shed 5 bases and J shed 5 bases, with 15 bases lying between them. The CDR3 has 14 amino acids. The CDR3 DNA sequence: TGTGCCAGCAGCCCCCTGGGGGGCGTCGAGACCCAGTACTTC. Translating gives CASSPLGGVETQYF.

This clonotype came up a few times. This sequence joins TRBV27 and TRBJ2-7; D is possibly TRBD2 (7 bases). The V gene lost 5 bases and the J gene lost 5 bases, with 25 bases spanning the gap. The CDR3 length is 17 residues. The germline V gene encodes CDR1 MNHEY and CDR2 SMNVEV (reference sequence). CDR3 in DNA: TGTGCCAGCAGTCTACACTCCCGGGGGGCGGGACGCCACGAGCAGTACTTC. This gives the protein CASSLHSRGAGRHEQYF.

This chain joins TRBV6-1 and TRBJ2-7, with 7 bases aligning to TRBD2. Looked up from germline, CDR1 is MNHNS and CDR2 is SASEGT. Germline trimming cut 7 bases from V and 5 bases from J; bases unmatched to any gene: 11. The CDR3 totals 14 residues. The CDR3 DNA is TGTGCCAGCAACCCGATGACTAGCCTGGACGAGCAGTACTTC. It specifies CASNPMTSLDEQYF.

The genes are TRBV24-1 and TRBJ1-5; a weak D match, TRBD1 (5 bases). This CDR3 comprises 15 residues. Trimming cost V 2 bases and J 3 bases, with 10 bases left between them. Germline V gene sequence: CDR1 KGHDR, CDR2 SFDVKD. CDR3 amino acids: CATSDSRQFNQPQHF. For the CDR3, the DNA is TGTGCCACCAGTGATTCCCGACAGTTCAATCAGCCCCAGCATTTT.

This clonotype has more than one count but fewer than ten. The rearrangement joins TRBV20-1 to TRBJ1-6; 9 bases are shared with TRBD1. The germline V gene encodes CDR1 DFQATT and CDR2 SNEGSKA (reference sequence). V dropped 6 bases and J dropped 7; count of bases not matched to a gene: 10. This CDR3 spans 15 amino acids. DNA of the CDR3: TGCAGTGCGGGCACAGGGGGCATTTTAAATTCACCCCTCCACTTT. Its protein is CSAGTGGILNSPLHF.

The chain links TRBV2 to TRBJ2-2, with D maybe TRBD2 (5 bases). V lost 5 bases and J 3 bases, leaving 13 bases between the germline ends. Germline assignment: CDR1 SNHLY and CDR2 FYNNEI. This CDR3 spans 15 amino acids. The CDR3 DNA reads as TGTGCCAGCAGTACTACCCCCGGGGACACCGGGGAGCTGTTTTTT. This codes for CASSTTPGDTGELFF.

The rearrangement uses TRBV9 and TRBJ1-3; 9 bases line up with TRBD1. V shed 2 bases and J 4 bases; nucleotides not matched to a gene: 4. The CDR3 spans 15 residues. The V gene's germline CDR1 is SGDLS and CDR2 YYNGEE. The CDR3 DNA reads TGTGCCAGCAGCGTGACCGGACAGGGGGGAAACACCATATATTTT. Protein product: CASSVTGQGGNTIYF.

This rearrangement joins TRBV27 to TRBJ2-2, with 12 bases lining up with TRBD2. V gave up 5 bases and J gave up 4 bases; unmatched junction bases: 8. Germline V CDR1 and CDR2: MNHEY, SMNVEV (reference sequence). The CDR3 totals 17 residues. The CDR3: CASSPLAGGPRTGELFF. In nucleotides, the CDR3 is TGTGCCAGCAGTCCCCTAGCGGGGGGGCCGCGCACCGGGGAGCTGTTTTTT.

By share of the sample, this clonotype is medium-sized. This chain uses TRBV20-1 with TRBJ1-5, with D possibly TRBD1 on 6 matching bases. The CDR3 extends over 15 amino acids. From germline, CDR1 is DFQATT and CDR2 SNEGSKA (reference sequence). The V end was cut by 5 bases, the J end by 0 bases, with 14 bases between. For the CDR3, the DNA is TGCAGTGCTGGGGGGGGCGCTTATAGCAATCAGCCCCAGCATTTT. Its translation is CSAGGGAYSNQPQHF.

This clonotype was observed a handful of times. The J gene is TRBJ2-5, the V gene TRBV7-9, with 7 bases fitting TRBD2. Germline CDR1 is SEHNR and CDR2 is FQNEAQ (reference sequence). The V and J ends lost 1 base and 1 base, in that order; junction bases with no gene match: 6. There are 16 residues in the CDR3. The CDR3 sequence is CASSLGSSGGQETQYF. For the CDR3, the DNA is TGTGCCAGCAGCTTAGGTTCGTCGGGGGGCCAAGAGACCCAGTACTTC.

The chain has TRBV12-1 and TRBJ2-1; the tabulated D call, TRBD1, remains unverified against the DNA. TRBV12-1 counts as a pseudogene. The CDR3 loop spans 13 amino acids. The DNA for the CDR3 is TGTGCCAGCAGCCGGGGGTCCTACAATGAGCAGTTCTTC. Its protein is CASSRGSYNEQFF.

This clonotype was picked up a small number of times. V gene TRBV10-3 combines with J gene TRBJ1-6; D is undetermined. V lost 2 bases to trimming and J lost 10 bases, with 6 bases between them. The CDR3 spans 12 residues. CDR1 is ENHRY, CDR2 SYGVKD, per germline. The CDR3 sequence: CAISENASPLHF. For the CDR3, the DNA is TGTGCCATCAGTGAGAACGCCTCACCCCTCCACTTT.

The V call is TRBV7-2, the J call TRBJ1-1, with 7 bases identical to TRBD1. The V and J ends lost 6 bases and 7 bases, in that order; junction bases with no gene match: 8. The CDR3 has 13 amino acids. The V gene's germline CDR1 is SGHTA and CDR2 FQGNSA. The CDR3 region has the DNA TGTGCCAGCAGGAGCTACGGGACAGATGAAGCTTTCTTT. It is translated as CASRSYGTDEAFF.